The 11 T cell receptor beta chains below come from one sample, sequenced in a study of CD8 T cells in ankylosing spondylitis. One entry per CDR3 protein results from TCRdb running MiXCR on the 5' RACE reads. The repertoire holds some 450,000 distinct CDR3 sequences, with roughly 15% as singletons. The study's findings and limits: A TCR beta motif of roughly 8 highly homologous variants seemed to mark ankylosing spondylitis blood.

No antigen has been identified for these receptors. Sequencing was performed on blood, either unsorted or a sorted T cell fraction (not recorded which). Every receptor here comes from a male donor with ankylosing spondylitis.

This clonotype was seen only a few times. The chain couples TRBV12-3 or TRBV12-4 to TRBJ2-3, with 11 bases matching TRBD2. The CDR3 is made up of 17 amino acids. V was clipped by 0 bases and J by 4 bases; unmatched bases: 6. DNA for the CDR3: TGTGCCAGCAGTTTAGCGCAAGGGACTAGCGGTTCAGATACGCAGTATTTT. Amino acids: CASSLAQGTSGSDTQYF.

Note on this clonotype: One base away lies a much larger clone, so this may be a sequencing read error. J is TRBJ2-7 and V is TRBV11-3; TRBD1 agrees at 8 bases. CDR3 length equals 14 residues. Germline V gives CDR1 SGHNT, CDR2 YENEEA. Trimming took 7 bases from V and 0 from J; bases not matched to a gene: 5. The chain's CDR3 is CASTRDRSSYEQYF. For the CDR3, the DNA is TGTGCCAGCACCCGGGACAGGAGCTCCTACGAGCAGTACTTC.

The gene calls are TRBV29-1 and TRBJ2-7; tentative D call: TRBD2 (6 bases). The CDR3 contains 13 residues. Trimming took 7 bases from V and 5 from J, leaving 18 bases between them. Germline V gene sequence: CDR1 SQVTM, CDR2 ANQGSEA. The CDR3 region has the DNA TGCAGCGCCGGCCCGCCGGGGGTCCACGAGCAGTACTTC. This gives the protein CSAGPPGVHEQYF.

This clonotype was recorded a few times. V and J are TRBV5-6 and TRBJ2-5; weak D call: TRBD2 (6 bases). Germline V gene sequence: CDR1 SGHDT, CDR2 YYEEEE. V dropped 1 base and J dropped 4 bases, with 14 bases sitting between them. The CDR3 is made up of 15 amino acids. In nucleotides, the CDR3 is TGTGCCAGCAGCTTGTATGGGGGGTTGGGAGAGACCCAGTACTTC. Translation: CASSLYGGLGETQYF.

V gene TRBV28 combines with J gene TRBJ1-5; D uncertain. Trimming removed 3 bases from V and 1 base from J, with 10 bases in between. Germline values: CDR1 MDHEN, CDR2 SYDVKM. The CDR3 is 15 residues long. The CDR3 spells CASSLVGKSNQPQHF. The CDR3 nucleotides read TGTGCCAGCAGTTTGGTCGGGAAGAGCAATCAGCCCCAGCATTTT.

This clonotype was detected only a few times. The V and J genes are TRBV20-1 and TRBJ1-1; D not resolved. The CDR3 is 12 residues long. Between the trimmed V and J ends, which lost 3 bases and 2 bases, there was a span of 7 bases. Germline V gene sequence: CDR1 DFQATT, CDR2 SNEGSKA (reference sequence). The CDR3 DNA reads TGCAGTGCTAGTCGTCTCAACACTGAAGCTTTCTTT. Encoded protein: CSASRLNTEAFF.

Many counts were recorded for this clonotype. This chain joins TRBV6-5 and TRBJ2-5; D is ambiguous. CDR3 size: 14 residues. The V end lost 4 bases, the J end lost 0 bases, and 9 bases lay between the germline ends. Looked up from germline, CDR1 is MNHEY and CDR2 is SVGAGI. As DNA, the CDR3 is TGTGCCAGCAGTTTCGGACGTAACCAAGAGACCCAGTACTTC. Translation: CASSFGRNQETQYF.

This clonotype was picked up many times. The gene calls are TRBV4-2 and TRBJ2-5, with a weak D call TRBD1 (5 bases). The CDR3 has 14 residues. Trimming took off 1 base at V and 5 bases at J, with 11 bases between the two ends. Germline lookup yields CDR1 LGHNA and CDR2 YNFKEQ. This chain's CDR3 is CASSQGGAEETQYF. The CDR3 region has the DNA TGTGCCAGCAGCCAAGGTGGGGCCGAGGAGACCCAGTACTTC.

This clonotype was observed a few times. The CDR3 loop reads CASSLATANEKLFF. The CDR3 DNA reads TGTGCCAGCAGCTTAGCTACGGCTAATGAAAAACTGTTTTTT. V usage is TRBV7-9 and J usage is TRBJ1-4; D is undetermined. The CDR3 has 14 residues. V lost 0 bases and J lost 3, with 5 bases in between. Germline V lookup: CDR1 SEHNR, CDR2 FQNEAQ (reference sequence). Full variable domain (outside the CDR3, taken from reference TRBV7-9 and TRBJ1-4): DTGVSQNPRHKITKRGQNVTFRCDPISEHNRLYWYRQTLGQGPEFLTYFQNEAQLEKSRLLSDRFSAERPKGSFSTLEIQRTEQGDSAMYLCASSLATANEKLFFGSGTQLSVL.

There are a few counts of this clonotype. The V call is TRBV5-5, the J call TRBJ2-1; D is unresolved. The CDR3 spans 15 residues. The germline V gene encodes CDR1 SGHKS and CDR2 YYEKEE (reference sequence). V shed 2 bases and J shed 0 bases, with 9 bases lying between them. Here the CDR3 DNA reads TGTGCCAGCAGCTTAAGTGGGAACTCCTACAATGAGCAGTTCTTC. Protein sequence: CASSLSGNSYNEQFF.

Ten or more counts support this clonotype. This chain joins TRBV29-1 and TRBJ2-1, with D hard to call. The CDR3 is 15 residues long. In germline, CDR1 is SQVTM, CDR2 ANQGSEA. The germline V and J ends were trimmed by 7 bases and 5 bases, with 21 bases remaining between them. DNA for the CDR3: TGCAGCGGTGCCCTGGGTCTCACCAGTGACAATGAGCAGTTCTTC. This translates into CSGALGLTSDNEQFF.